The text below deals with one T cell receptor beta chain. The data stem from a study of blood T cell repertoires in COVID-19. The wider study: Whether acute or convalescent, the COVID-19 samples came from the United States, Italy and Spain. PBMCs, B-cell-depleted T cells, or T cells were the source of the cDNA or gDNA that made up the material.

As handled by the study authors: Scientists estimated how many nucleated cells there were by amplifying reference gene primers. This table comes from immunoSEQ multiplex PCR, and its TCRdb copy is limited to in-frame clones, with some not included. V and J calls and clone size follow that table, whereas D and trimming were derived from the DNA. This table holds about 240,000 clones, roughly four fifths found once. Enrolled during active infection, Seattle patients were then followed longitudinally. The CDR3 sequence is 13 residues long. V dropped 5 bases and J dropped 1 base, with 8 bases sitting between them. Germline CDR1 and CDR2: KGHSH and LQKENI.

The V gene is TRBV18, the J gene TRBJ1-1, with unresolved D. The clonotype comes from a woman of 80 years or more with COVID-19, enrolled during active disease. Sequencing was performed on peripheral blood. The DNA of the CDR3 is TGTGCCAGCTCAGCGGGTCCGAACACTGAAGCTTTCTTT. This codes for CASSAGPNTEAFF.